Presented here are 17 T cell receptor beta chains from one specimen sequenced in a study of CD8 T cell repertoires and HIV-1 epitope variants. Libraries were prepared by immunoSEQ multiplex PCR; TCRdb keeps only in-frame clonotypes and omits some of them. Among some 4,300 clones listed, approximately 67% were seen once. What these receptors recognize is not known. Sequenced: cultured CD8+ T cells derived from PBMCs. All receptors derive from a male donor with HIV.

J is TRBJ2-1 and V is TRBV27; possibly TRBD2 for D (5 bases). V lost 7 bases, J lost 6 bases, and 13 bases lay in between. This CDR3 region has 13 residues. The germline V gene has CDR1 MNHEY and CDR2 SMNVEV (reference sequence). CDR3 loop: CASTLLAGNEQFF. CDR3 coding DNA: TGTGCCAGCACCCTCCTTGCGGGCAATGAGCAGTTCTTC.

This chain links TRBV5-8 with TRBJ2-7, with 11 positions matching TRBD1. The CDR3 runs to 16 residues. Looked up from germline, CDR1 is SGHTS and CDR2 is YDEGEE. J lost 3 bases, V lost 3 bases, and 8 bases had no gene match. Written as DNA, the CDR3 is TGTGCCAGCAGCTCGGTTGGGACAGGGGGTAACTACGAGCAGTACTTC. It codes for CASSSVGTGGNYEQYF. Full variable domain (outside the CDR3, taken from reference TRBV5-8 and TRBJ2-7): EAGVTQSPTHLIKTRGQQATLRCSPISGHTSVYWYQQALGLGLQFLLWYDEGEERNRGNFPPRFSGRQFPNYSSELNVNALELEDSALYLCASSSVGTGGNYEQYFGPGTRLTVT.

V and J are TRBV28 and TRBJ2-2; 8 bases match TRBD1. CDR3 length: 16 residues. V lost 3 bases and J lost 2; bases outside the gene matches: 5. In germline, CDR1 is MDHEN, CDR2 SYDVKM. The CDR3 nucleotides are TGTGCCAGCAGTTTCGGACAGGGAAGAAACACCGGGGAGCTGTTTTTT. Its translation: CASSFGQGRNTGELFF.

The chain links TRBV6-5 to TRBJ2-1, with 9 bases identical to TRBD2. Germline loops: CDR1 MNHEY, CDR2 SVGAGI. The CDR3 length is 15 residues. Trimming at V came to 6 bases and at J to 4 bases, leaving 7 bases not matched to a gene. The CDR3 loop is CASSYLAGTYNEQFF. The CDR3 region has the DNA TGTGCCAGCAGCTATCTAGCGGGGACTTACAATGAGCAGTTCTTC.

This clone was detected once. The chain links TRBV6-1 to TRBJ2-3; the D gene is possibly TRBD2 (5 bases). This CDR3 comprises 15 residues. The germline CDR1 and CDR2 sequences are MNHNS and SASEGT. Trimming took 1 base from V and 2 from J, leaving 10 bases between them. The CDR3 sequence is CASSEVGLATDTQYF. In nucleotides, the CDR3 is TGTGCCAGCAGTGAAGTTGGGCTAGCCACAGATACGCAGTATTTT.

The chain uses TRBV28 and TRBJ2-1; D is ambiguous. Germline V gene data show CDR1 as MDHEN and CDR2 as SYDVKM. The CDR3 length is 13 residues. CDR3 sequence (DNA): TGTGCTTTTGGGCCTATGGGGAAGAATGAGCAGTTCTTC. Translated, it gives CAFGPMGKNEQFF.

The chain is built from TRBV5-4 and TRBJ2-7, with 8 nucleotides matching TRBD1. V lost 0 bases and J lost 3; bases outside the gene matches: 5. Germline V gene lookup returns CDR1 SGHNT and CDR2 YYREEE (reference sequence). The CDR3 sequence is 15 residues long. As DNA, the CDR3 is TGTGCCAGCAGCTTGGCCGACAGGGGAGGCTACGAGCAGTACTTC. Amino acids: CASSLADRGGYEQYF. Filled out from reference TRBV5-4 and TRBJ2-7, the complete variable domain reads ETGVTQSPTHLIKTRGQQVTLRCSSQSGHNTVSWYQQALGQGPQFIFQYYREEENGRGNFPPRFSGLQFPNYSSELNVNALELDDSALYLCASSLADRGGYEQYFGPGTRLTVT.

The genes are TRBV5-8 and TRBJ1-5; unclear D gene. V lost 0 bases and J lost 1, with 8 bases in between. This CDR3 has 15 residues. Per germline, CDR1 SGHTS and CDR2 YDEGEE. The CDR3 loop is CASSLGQHSNQPQHF. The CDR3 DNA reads TGTGCCAGCAGCTTGGGACAACACAGCAATCAGCCCCAGCATTTT.

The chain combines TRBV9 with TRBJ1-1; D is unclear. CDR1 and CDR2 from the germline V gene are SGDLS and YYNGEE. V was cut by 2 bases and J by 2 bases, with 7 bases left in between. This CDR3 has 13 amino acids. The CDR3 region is CASSVDGNTEAFF. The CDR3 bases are TGTGCCAGCAGCGTTGACGGAAACACTGAAGCTTTCTTT.

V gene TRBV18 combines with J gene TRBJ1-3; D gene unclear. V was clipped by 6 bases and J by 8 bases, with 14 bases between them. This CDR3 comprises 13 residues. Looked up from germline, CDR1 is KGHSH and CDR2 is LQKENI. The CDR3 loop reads CASSFSPADTIYF. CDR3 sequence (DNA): TGTGCCAGCTCGTTCAGTCCGGCGGACACCATATATTTT.

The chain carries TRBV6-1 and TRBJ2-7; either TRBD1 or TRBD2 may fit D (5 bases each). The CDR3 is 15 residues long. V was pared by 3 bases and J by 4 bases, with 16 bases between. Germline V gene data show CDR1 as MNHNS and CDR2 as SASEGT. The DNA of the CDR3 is TGTGCCAGCAGTGATTGGGACGCTATAGGATACGAGCAGTACTTC. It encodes CASSDWDAIGYEQYF.

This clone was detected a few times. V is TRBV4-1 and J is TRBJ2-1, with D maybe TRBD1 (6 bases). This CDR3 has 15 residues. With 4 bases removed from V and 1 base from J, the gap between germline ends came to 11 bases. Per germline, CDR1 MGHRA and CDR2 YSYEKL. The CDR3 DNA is TGCGCCAGCAGCCGCTCTCAGGGGTCCTACAATGAGCAGTTCTTC. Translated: CASSRSQGSYNEQFF.

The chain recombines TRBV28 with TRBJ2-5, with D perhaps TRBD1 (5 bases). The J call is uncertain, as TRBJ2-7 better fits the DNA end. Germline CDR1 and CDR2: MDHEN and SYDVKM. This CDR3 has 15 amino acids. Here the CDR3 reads CASRADSNWGYEQYF. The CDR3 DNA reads TGTGCCAGCAGGGCCGACAGCAACTGGGGCTACGAGCAGTACTTC.

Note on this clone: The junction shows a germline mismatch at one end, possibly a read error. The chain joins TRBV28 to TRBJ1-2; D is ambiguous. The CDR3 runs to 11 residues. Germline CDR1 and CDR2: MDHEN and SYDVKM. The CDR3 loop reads CASSLGIWAFF. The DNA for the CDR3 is TGTGCCAGCAGTTTGGGGATCTGGGCGTTCTTC.

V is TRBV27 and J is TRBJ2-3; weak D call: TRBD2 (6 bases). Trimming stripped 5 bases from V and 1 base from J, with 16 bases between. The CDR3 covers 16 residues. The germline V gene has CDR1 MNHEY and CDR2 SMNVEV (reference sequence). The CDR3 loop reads CASSRGFQRGTDTQYF. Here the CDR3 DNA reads TGTGCCAGCAGTCGGGGCTTCCAGCGGGGCACAGATACGCAGTATTTT.

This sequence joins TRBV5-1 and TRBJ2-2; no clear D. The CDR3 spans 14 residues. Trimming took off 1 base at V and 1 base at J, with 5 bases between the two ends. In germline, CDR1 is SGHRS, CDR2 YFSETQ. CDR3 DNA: TGCGCCAGCAGCTTGTACGGGAACACCGGGGAGCTGTTTTTT. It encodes CASSLYGNTGELFF.

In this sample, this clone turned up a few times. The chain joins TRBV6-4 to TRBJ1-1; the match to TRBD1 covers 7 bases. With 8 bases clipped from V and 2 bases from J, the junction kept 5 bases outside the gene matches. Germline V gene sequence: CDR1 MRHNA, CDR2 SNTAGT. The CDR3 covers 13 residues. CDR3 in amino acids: CASRGQANTEAFF. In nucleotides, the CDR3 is TGTGCCAGCCGCGGACAGGCCAACACTGAAGCTTTCTTT.